The T cell receptor (beta chain) described here comes from a study of graft-versus-host responses after intestinal transplantation. At the level of the study: Isolated intestinal, liver-intestinal, or multivisceral transplants were what recipients had.

Germline values: CDR1 SQVTM, CDR2 ANQGSEA. This CDR3 spans 10 amino acids. Trimming removed 6 bases from V and 3 bases from J, with 4 bases in between. Using immunoSEQ multiplex PCR, the repertoire was profiled, and TCRdb retains in-frame clones only, with some absent. Of just over 14,000 clones listed, 90% to 95% are singletons. The chain links TRBV29-1 to TRBJ2-3; D gene ambiguous. This specimen consisted of PBMCs, obtained 9 days after transplant. The clonotype originates from a human patient who received an intestinal transplant, so some T cells may come from the graft donor. The chain's CDR3 is CSVETDTQYF. The CDR3 DNA reads as TGCAGCGTGGAGACAGATACGCAGTATTTT.